The 31 T cell receptor beta chains below all came from one sample that was sequenced in a study of control samples from healthy donors and cancer patients. Repertoires were generated with immunoSEQ multiplex PCR, while TCRdb's copy carries only in-frame clones and drops some. Of about 120,000 clones listed, 87% are singletons. Sequencing was carried out using blood. These receptors were obtained from a man aged 40-50 years in good health.

This clone came up a few times. V usage is TRBV25-1 and J usage is TRBJ2-7, with D uncertain. Germline CDR1 is MGHDK and CDR2 is SYGVNS. The CDR3 has 14 residues. V was cut by 3 bases and J by 2 bases, with 11 bases left in between. This CDR3 reads CASSDGRLAYEQYF. In DNA form, the CDR3 reads TGTGCCAGCAGTGATGGACGGCTCGCCTACGAGCAGTACTTC.

This clone came up a few times. This chain links TRBV5-1 with TRBJ2-2; 8 bases are shared with TRBD2. The CDR3 loop spans 14 amino acids. V dropped 4 bases and J dropped 3; count of bases not matched to a gene: 2. Germline lookup yields CDR1 SGHRS and CDR2 YFSETQ. The CDR3 is CASSPAGDTGELFF. CDR3 DNA sequence: TGCGCCAGCAGCCCAGCGGGGGACACCGGGGAGCTGTTTTTT.

The V call is TRBV4-1, the J call TRBJ1-5; D perhaps matches TRBD1 (6 bases). The germline gives CDR1 MGHRA, CDR2 YSYEKL. There are 18 residues in the CDR3. The V end was cut by 0 bases, the J end by 0 bases, with 15 bases between. Written as DNA, the CDR3 is TGCGCCAGCAGCCAAGAATTGGGGGCAGGTTATAGCAATCAGCCCCAGCATTTT. The encoded protein is CASSQELGAGYSNQPQHF.

CDR3: CASSFTSGGPYEQYF. Here the CDR3 DNA reads TGTGCCAGCAGCTTCACTAGCGGGGGCCCCTACGAGCAGTACTTC. V and J are TRBV7-2 and TRBJ2-5, with TRBD2 matching 11 bases. The J call may be in error: the DNA end matches TRBJ2-7 better. CDR3 length: 15 amino acids. Germline CDR1 and CDR2: SGHTA and FQGNSA.

This clone was observed a handful of times. The chain recombines TRBV6-5 with TRBJ2-1, with 8 bases aligning to TRBD2. Losses at the gene ends were 8 bases for V and 7 bases for J; bases not matched to a gene: 7. This CDR3 is 13 amino acids long. Germline lookup yields CDR1 MNHEY and CDR2 SVGAGI. The CDR3 loop reads CASRGGWLNEQFF. CDR3 DNA sequence: TGTGCCAGCCGGGGGGGCTGGTTGAATGAGCAGTTCTTC.

The chain links TRBV9 to TRBJ1-1; D is uncertain. The CDR3 sequence is 13 residues long. V was shortened by 0 bases and J by 5 bases, with 8 bases between the two germline ends. CDR1 and CDR2 (germline): SGDLS, YYNGEE. The CDR3 DNA reads TGTGCCAGCAGCGTAGAAAGAGCTACTGAAGCTTTCTTT. The encoded protein is CASSVERATEAFF.

V usage is TRBV30 and J usage is TRBJ1-1; 7 bases map to TRBD1. CDR3 length: 15 amino acids. The germline gives CDR1 GTSNPN, CDR2 SVGIG (reference sequence). Trimming removed 5 bases from V and 0 bases from J; junction bases left unmatched: 9. CDR3 coding DNA: TGTGCCTGGGATGACAGGGTCCTCATGAACACTGAAGCTTTCTTT. It encodes CAWDDRVLMNTEAFF.

A single count supports this clone. J is TRBJ2-3 and V is TRBV18, with D hard to call. The CDR3 runs 13 residues. Germline lookup yields CDR1 KGHSH and CDR2 LQKENI. V was cut by 6 bases and J by 6 bases, with 13 bases left in between. CDR3 amino acids: CASSTDHKDTQYF. DNA for the CDR3: TGTGCCAGCTCGACTGACCACAAGGATACGCAGTATTTT.

The rearrangement joins TRBV6-6 to TRBJ2-7; TRBD1 matches 8 bases. Per germline, CDR1 MNHNY and CDR2 SVGAGI (reference sequence). The V and J ends lost 2 bases and 1 base, in that order; junction bases with no gene match: 4. This CDR3 contains 15 residues. The CDR3 region is CASSYIGTGSYEQYF. For the CDR3, the DNA is TGTGCCAGCAGTTACATTGGGACAGGTTCCTACGAGCAGTACTTC.

This chain links TRBV18 with TRBJ1-5; 10 nucleotides agree with TRBD1. The CDR3 is 14 residues long. The V gene's germline CDR1 is KGHSH and CDR2 LQKENI. Losses at the gene ends were 1 base for V and 6 bases for J; bases not matched to a gene: 0. The CDR3 sequence: CASSPRDRGQPQHF. The CDR3 nucleotides are TGTGCCAGCTCACCACGGGACAGGGGTCAGCCCCAGCATTTT.

The chain recombines TRBV18 with TRBJ2-3; TRBD2 is a possible D gene (5 bases). The V gene lost 4 bases and the J gene lost 4 bases, with 15 bases spanning the gap. This CDR3 contains 15 residues. Germline V gives CDR1 KGHSH, CDR2 LQKENI. CDR3 nucleotides: TGTGCCAGCTCACTAGTTAAGTTGGGAGCAGATACGCAGTATTTT. It specifies CASSLVKLGADTQYF. The full variable domain, its missing parts supplied by reference TRBV18 and TRBJ2-3, is NAGVMQNPRHLVRRRGQEARLRCSPMKGHSHVYWYRQLPEEGLKFMVYLQKENIIDESGMPKERFSAEFPKEGPSILRIQQVVRGDSAAYFCASSLVKLGADTQYFGPGTRLTVL.

The chain is built from TRBV2 and TRBJ2-3; D call uncertain. Per the germline V gene, CDR1 is SNHLY and CDR2 is FYNNEI. This CDR3 is built from 11 residues. V was pared by 4 bases and J by 2 bases, with 1 base between. CDR3 residues: CASSVTDTQYF. CDR3 nucleotide sequence: TGTGCCAGCAGTGTCACAGATACGCAGTATTTT.

This clone appeared many times. The chain uses TRBV6-5 and TRBJ2-3; 7 bases line up with TRBD1. Germline-derived CDR1 and CDR2 are MNHEY and SVGAGI. V shed 6 bases, J shed 5 bases, and the junction held 8 bases outside the gene matches. The length of the CDR3 is 14 residues. CDR3: CASRLQGSVDTQYF. The CDR3 region has the DNA TGTGCCAGCAGGTTACAGGGGTCCGTAGATACGCAGTATTTT.

The chain recombines TRBV30 with TRBJ1-6; 7 bases match TRBD1. CDR1 and CDR2 (germline): GTSNPN, SVGIG (reference sequence). V lost 8 bases and J lost 1; bases outside the gene matches: 8. CDR3 size: 15 residues. CDR3 sequence (DNA): TGTGCCACCGAACAGGGGAATTCCTATAATTCACCCCTCCACTTT. Protein: CATEQGNSYNSPLHF.

The genes are TRBV2 and TRBJ1-2; 10 bases align to TRBD1. Germline CDR1 SNHLY, CDR2 FYNNEI. CDR3 length equals 15 residues. Germline trimming cut 5 bases from V and 6 bases from J; bases unmatched to any gene: 9. The CDR3 nucleotides are TGTGCCAGCAGTATGACTTCGGACAGGGGGGATGGCTACACCTTC. This sequence encodes CASSMTSDRGDGYTF.

The V call is TRBV6-2 or TRBV6-3, the J call TRBJ1-5; D is unclear. The V and J ends lost 3 bases and 7 bases respectively, with 10 bases between them. The CDR3 runs 13 residues. CDR1 is MNHEY, CDR2 SVGEGT, per germline. The CDR3 region is CASSYRVEQPQHF. The CDR3 DNA reads TGTGCCAGCAGTTATAGGGTGGAACAGCCCCAGCATTTT.

J is TRBJ1-4 and V is TRBV10-3; 7 nucleotides line up with TRBD1. V lost 3 bases to trimming and J lost 3 bases; unmatched junction nucleotides: 4. The germline gives CDR1 ENHRY, CDR2 SYGVKD. This CDR3 comprises 15 residues. CDR3: CAISETGTANEKLFF. As DNA, the CDR3 is TGTGCCATCAGTGAAACCGGGACAGCTAATGAAAAACTGTTTTTT.

The rearrangement links TRBV19 to TRBJ1-1; tentative D call: TRBD1 (6 bases). Looked up from germline, CDR1 is LNHDA and CDR2 is SQIVND (reference sequence). Trimming left V 3 bases short and J 6 bases short, with 17 bases between. The CDR3 totals 15 residues. Here the CDR3 DNA reads TGTGCCAGTAGTATTTTGTACAGGGCAGGCGCTGAAGCTTTCTTT. It is translated as CASSILYRAGAEAFF.

The rearrangement uses TRBV18 and TRBJ1-3; D unresolved. V was trimmed by 0 bases and J by 4 bases, leaving 4 bases between them. CDR1 is KGHSH, CDR2 LQKENI, per germline. CDR3 size: 13 residues. In DNA form, the CDR3 reads TGTGCCAGCTCACCACCTATAGGAAACACCATATATTTT. Protein sequence: CASSPPIGNTIYF.

This clone was seen once. The chain carries TRBV5-1 and TRBJ2-5; TRBD2 agrees at 10 bases. The CDR3 has 15 amino acids. Trimming at V came to 2 bases and at J to 1 base, leaving 2 bases not matched to a gene. CDR1 SGHRS and CDR2 YFSETQ come from the germline V gene. CDR3 DNA sequence: TGCGCCAGCAGCTTCCAGCGGGGGGGCCAAGAGACCCAGTACTTC. Translation: CASSFQRGGQETQYF. The full variable domain, completed using reference TRBV5-1 and TRBJ2-5, is KAGVTQTPRYLIKTRGQQVTLSCSPISGHRSVSWYQQTPGQGLQFLFEYFSETQRNKGNFPGRFSGRQFSNSRSEMNVSTLELGDSALYLCASSFQRGGQETQYFGPGTRLLVL.

The chain is built from TRBV7-9 and TRBJ1-2, with a possible D match to TRBD1 (6 bases). This CDR3 spans 15 amino acids. Trimming took off 5 bases at V and 2 bases at J, with 15 bases between the two ends. Per germline, CDR1 SEHNR and CDR2 FQNEAQ (reference sequence). CDR3 region: CASSPNVGQNYGYTF. The CDR3 bases are TGTGCCAGCAGCCCCAACGTCGGACAGAACTATGGCTACACCTTC.

DNA for the CDR3: TGTGCCAGCAACCGACGGGACACTCTCTCCTACGAGCAGTACTTC. Residues: CASNRRDTLSYEQYF. The chain joins TRBV6-5 to TRBJ2-7; D may be TRBD1 (6 bases). The CDR3 has 15 amino acids. The germline V and J ends were trimmed by 7 bases and 0 bases, with 16 bases remaining between them. Germline CDR1 is MNHEY and CDR2 is SVGAGI.

The chain is built from TRBV9 and TRBJ2-3; 10 nucleotides align to TRBD2. J gave up 2 bases and V 0 bases, and 9 bases lay outside the gene matches. The CDR3 covers 18 residues. Germline values: CDR1 SGDLS, CDR2 YYNGEE. CDR3: CASSVASDSGGYTDTQYF. The CDR3 coding sequence is TGTGCCAGCAGCGTAGCTTCGGATAGCGGGGGGTACACAGATACGCAGTATTTT.

V usage is TRBV7-8 and J usage is TRBJ2-7; 9 bases align to TRBD1. The germline V gene has CDR1 SGHVS and CDR2 FQNEAQ. The CDR3 is made up of 14 amino acids. Trimming took 3 bases from V and 1 from J; bases not matched to a gene: 1. This chain's CDR3 is CASSLTGGSYEQYF. The CDR3 nucleotides are TGTGCCAGCAGCTTGACAGGGGGGTCCTACGAGCAGTACTTC. Together with reference TRBV7-8 and TRBJ2-7, the CDR3 gives the full variable domain: GAGVSQSPRYKVAKRGQDVALRCDPISGHVSLFWYQQALGQGPEFLTYFQNEAQLDKSGLPSDRFFAERPEGSVSTLKIQRTQQEDSAVYLCASSLTGGSYEQYFGPGTRLTVT.

The genes are TRBV4-2 and TRBJ1-5; the D is unclear. The CDR3 sequence is 14 residues long. Between the trimmed V and J ends, which lost 6 bases and 5 bases, there was a span of 14 bases. Germline V gives CDR1 LGHNA, CDR2 YNFKEQ. The CDR3 loop reads CASSLGGRDQPQHF. The CDR3 region has the DNA TGTGCCAGCAGTCTCGGTGGAAGGGATCAGCCCCAGCATTTT.

The chain links TRBV5-1 to TRBJ2-1; D may be TRBD1 (5 bases). The CDR3 has 14 residues. V was clipped by 0 bases and J by 9 bases, with 13 bases between them. Per the germline V gene, CDR1 is SGHRS and CDR2 is YFSETQ. The CDR3 protein is CASSLGDFGAEQFF. The CDR3 DNA sequence: TGCGCCAGCAGCTTGGGCGACTTTGGGGCTGAGCAGTTCTTC.

The rearrangement links TRBV7-8 to TRBJ2-1, with a tentative D call TRBD2 (5 bases). Germline lookup yields CDR1 SGHVS and CDR2 FQNEAQ. Trimming removed 5 bases at V and 4 bases at J, with 18 bases between. The CDR3 covers 16 residues. DNA of the CDR3: TGTGCCAGCAGCCCAAGCGGTAGACCGGAATACAATGAGCAGTTCTTC. It encodes CASSPSGRPEYNEQFF.

This chain uses TRBV5-1 with TRBJ1-2; D may be TRBD1 (6 bases). The germline V and J ends were trimmed by 4 bases and 0 bases, with 16 bases remaining between them. This CDR3 comprises 16 residues. Germline loops: CDR1 SGHRS, CDR2 YFSETQ. CDR3 DNA sequence: TGCGCCAGCAGCCTATCGCCGGGACACACTAACTATGGCTACACCTTC. Protein product: CASSLSPGHTNYGYTF.

The gene calls are TRBV15 and TRBJ1-4; 7 bases are shared with TRBD1. This CDR3 spans 14 amino acids. Germline V gene sequence: CDR1 LNHNV, CDR2 YYDKDF (reference sequence). V lost 0 bases, J lost 6 bases, and 1 base stayed unmatched. Here the CDR3 DNA reads TGTGCCACCAGCAGAGACAGGGGGTATGAAAAACTGTTTTTT. Translating gives CATSRDRGYEKLFF.

The chain couples TRBV18 to TRBJ2-3; TRBD1 matches 9 bases. CDR1 is KGHSH, CDR2 LQKENI, per germline. The V gene end was trimmed by 3 bases and the J gene end by 5 bases; junction bases not matched to a gene: 3. The CDR3 covers 14 residues. This chain's CDR3 is CASSPTGGEDTQYF. The CDR3 nucleotides read TGTGCCAGCTCACCGACAGGGGGTGAAGATACGCAGTATTTT.

The rearrangement links TRBV12-3 or TRBV12-4 to TRBJ2-7; TRBD1 matches at 8 bases. With 7 bases clipped from V and 4 bases from J, the junction kept 6 bases outside the gene matches. The CDR3 sequence is 13 residues long. Here the CDR3 DNA reads TGTGCCAGCAACTCAGGGGGCGGGTACGAGCAGTACTTC. Protein product: CASNSGGGYEQYF.